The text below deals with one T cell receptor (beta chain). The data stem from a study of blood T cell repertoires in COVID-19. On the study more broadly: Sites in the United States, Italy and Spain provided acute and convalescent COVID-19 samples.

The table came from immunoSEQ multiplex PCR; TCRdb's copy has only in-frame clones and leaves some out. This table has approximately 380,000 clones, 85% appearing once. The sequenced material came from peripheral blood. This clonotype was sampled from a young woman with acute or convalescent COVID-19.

The CDR3 bases are TGTGCCAGCACCCGACAGAGACCCGGGGAGCTGTTTTTT. This translates into CASTRQRPGELFF. The chain has TRBV27 and TRBJ2-2, with a weak D call TRBD1 (5 bases). Looked up from germline, CDR1 is MNHEY and CDR2 is SMNVEV (reference sequence). There are 13 residues in the CDR3. The germline V and J ends were trimmed by 7 bases and 6 bases, with 12 bases remaining between them.